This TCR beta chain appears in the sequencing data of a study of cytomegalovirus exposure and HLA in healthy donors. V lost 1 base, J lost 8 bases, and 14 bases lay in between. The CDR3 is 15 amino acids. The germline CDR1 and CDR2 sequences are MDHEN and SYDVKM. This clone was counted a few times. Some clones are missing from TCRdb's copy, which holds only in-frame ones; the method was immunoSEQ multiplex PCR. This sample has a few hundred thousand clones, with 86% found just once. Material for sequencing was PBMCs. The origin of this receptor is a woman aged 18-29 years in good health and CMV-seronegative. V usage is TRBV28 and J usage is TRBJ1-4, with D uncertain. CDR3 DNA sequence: TGTGCCAGCAGTTTATTCGGAGGGTTGGGGGAAAAACTGTTTTTT. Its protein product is CASSLFGGLGEKLFF.